This T cell receptor beta chain was sequenced in a study of T-cell reconstitution after alpha-beta-depleted transplantation in children. This CDR3 region has 14 residues. Germline V gives CDR1 SEHNR, CDR2 FQNEAQ (reference sequence). V shed 3 bases and J shed 6 bases, with 11 bases lying between them. During its preparation, the TCRbeta library received unique molecular identifiers. TCRdb independently ran MiXCR on the PCR reads; one entry per CDR3 protein. Here the sample spans about 200,000 distinct CDR3 sequences, around 7% being singletons. For this clonotype: Its antigen remains unidentified.

Study-wide findings and caveats: Recipient T cells and thymic progenitors that survived gave rise to the high TCRbeta diversity observed at day 60 in some patients. Fresh T-cell production supplied most of the T-cell counts and diversity seen one year after transplant. Reports say that about two months after transplant, the alpha-beta T cells came out of several hundred graft clones that had expanded.

This TCR was recovered from a boy aged 2-9 years with acute lymphoblastic leukemia, due to receive a stem cell transplant. This specimen was PBMCs, taken before TCRalphabeta/CD19-depleted stem cell transplant. The rearrangement links TRBV7-9 to TRBJ2-2, with no clear D. The CDR3 reads CASSFGPPPGELFF. The CDR3, as DNA: TGTGCCAGCAGCTTCGGTCCCCCCCCCGGGGAGCTGTTTTTT.